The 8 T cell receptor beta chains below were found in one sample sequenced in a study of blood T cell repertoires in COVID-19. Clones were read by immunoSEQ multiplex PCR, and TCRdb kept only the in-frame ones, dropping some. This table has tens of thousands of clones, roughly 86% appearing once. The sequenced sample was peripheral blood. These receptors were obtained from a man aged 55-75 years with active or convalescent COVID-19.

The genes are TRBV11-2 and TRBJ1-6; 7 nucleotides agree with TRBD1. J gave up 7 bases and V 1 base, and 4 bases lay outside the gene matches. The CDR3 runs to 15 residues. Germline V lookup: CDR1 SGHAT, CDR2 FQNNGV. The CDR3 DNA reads TGTGCCAGCAGCTTAGTGGGACAGATGAATTCACCCCTCCACTTT. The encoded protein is CASSLVGQMNSPLHF.

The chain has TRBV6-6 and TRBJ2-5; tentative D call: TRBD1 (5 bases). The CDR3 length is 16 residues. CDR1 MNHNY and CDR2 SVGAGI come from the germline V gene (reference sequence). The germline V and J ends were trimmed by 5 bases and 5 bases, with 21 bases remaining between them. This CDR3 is CASSRLAGSRFETQYF. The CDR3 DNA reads TGTGCCAGCAGTCGATTGGCAGGGTCACGCTTCGAGACCCAGTACTTC.

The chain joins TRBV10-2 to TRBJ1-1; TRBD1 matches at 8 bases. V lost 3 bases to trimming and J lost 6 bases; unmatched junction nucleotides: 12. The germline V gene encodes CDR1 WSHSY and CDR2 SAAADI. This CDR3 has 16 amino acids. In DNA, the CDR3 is TGCGCCAGCAGTGACCGCTCGACAGGGGTTTATGCTGAAGCTTTCTTT. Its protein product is CASSDRSTGVYAEAFF.

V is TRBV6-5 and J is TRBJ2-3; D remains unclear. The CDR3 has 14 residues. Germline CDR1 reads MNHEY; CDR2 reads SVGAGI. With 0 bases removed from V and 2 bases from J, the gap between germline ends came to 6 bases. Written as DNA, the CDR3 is TGTGCCAGCAGTTACTCGGGCCTCACAGATACGCAGTATTTT. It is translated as CASSYSGLTDTQYF.

The CDR3 nucleotides are TGTGCCAGCAGCTTAGGCGGGAGGGCCGGTAATGAGCAGTTCTTC. This sequence encodes CASSLGGRAGNEQFF. This sequence joins TRBV11-2 and TRBJ2-1; TRBD2 matches 9 bases. The CDR3 extends over 15 amino acids. Germline V gene lookup returns CDR1 SGHAT and CDR2 FQNNGV. V shed 1 base, J shed 7 bases, and the junction held 5 bases outside the gene matches.

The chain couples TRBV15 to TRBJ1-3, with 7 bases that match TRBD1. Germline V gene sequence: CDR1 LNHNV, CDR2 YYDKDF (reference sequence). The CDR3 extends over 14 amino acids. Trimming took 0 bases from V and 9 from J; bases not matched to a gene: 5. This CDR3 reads CATSRDIDRATIYF. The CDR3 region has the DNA TGTGCCACCAGCAGAGATATCGACAGGGCCACCATATATTTT. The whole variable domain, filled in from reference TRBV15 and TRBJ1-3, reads DAMVIQNPRYQVTQFGKPVTLSCSQTLNHNVMYWYQQKSSQAPKLLFHYYDKDFNNEADTPDNFQSRRPNTSFCFLDIRSPGLGDTAMYLCATSRDIDRATIYFGEGSWLTVV.

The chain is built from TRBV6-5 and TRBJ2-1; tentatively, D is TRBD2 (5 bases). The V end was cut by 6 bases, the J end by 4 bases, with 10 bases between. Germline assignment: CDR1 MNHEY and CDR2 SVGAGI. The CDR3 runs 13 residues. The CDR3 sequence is CASRGARYNEQFF. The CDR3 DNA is TGTGCCAGCAGGGGAGCACGGTACAATGAGCAGTTCTTC.

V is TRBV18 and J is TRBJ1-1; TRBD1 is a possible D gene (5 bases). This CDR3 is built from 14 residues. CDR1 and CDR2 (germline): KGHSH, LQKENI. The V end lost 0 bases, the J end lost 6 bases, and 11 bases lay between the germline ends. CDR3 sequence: CASSPPDRNPEAFF. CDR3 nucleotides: TGTGCCAGCTCACCACCTGACAGAAACCCTGAAGCTTTCTTT. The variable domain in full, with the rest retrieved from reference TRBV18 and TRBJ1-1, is NAGVMQNPRHLVRRRGQEARLRCSPMKGHSHVYWYRQLPEEGLKFMVYLQKENIIDESGMPKERFSAEFPKEGPSILRIQQVVRGDSAAYFCASSPPDRNPEAFFGQGTRLTVV.